This T cell receptor beta chain was identified in a study of T cell responses to AZD1222 COVID-19 vaccine. CDR1 and CDR2 from the germline V gene are MNHNS and SASEGT. CDR3 size: 15 residues. The V gene lost 1 base and the J gene lost 8 bases, with 17 bases spanning the gap. Method: immunoSEQ multiplex PCR; TCRdb's copy keeps in-frame clones and lacks some. Among around 99,000 clones, about 92% were seen once, and the ten largest hold 7.5% to 9.5%. The chain carries TRBV6-1 and TRBJ1-2; no clear D. The sample here was peripheral blood, taken 28 days after the second AZD1222 dose. This receptor was obtained from an adult who received the AZD1222 COVID-19 vaccine. The CDR3 DNA reads as TGTGCCAGCAGTGAAGATAGTGGAGGGAGAGGAGGCTACACCTTC. It is translated as CASSEDSGGRGGYTF.